These 20 T cell receptor beta chains came from one sample sequenced in a study of human thymus T cells. TCRdb's table, derived via immunoSEQ multiplex PCR, lists solely in-frame clones and lacks some. In the table there are about 130,000 clones, about 95% of which are singletons. Resections obtained during corrective heart surgery supplied the thymus tissue. Sequencing input: thymus tissue. These receptors were taken from a boy in the first two years of life with a congenital heart defect but otherwise immunologically healthy.

The chain joins TRBV5-5 to TRBJ2-7; either TRBD1 or TRBD2 may supply D (5 bases each). CDR1 and CDR2 (germline): SGHKS, YYEKEE (reference sequence). This CDR3 contains 16 residues. With 1 base removed from V and 4 bases from J, the gap between germline ends came to 18 bases. Here the CDR3 reads CASSLFAGADYYEQYF. In DNA, the CDR3 is TGTGCCAGCAGCTTGTTCGCCGGGGCAGACTATTACGAGCAGTACTTC. Variable domain in full (rest from reference TRBV5-5 and TRBJ2-7): DAGVTQSPTHLIKTRGQQVTLRCSPISGHKSVSWYQQVLGQGPQFIFQYYEKEERGRGNFPDRFSARQFPNYSSELNVNALLLGDSALYLCASSLFAGADYYEQYFGPGTRLTVT.

V gene TRBV2 combines with J gene TRBJ1-2; weak D call: TRBD1 (6 bases). CDR3 size: 11 residues. CDR1 is SNHLY and CDR2 is FYNNEI in the germline V gene. With 5 bases removed from V and 8 bases from J, the gap between germline ends came to 9 bases. The CDR3 DNA sequence: TGTGCCAGCAGTTCAGGGGCCGGCTACACCTTC. Its protein product is CASSSGAGYTF.

The genes are TRBV5-6 and TRBJ1-6; D ambiguous. Germline V gives CDR1 SGHDT, CDR2 YYEEEE. The ends were cut back, 0 bases at V and 6 bases at J, with 7 bases in the middle. This CDR3 spans 14 amino acids. CDR3 DNA sequence: TGTGCCAGCAGCTTGGGTCCGCGTAATTCACCCCTCCACTTT. Translating it yields CASSLGPRNSPLHF. Drawing the rest from reference TRBV5-6 and TRBJ1-6, the complete variable domain is DAGVTQSPTHLIKTRGQQVTLRCSPKSGHDTVSWYQQALGQGPQFIFQYYEEEERQRGNFPDRFSGHQFPNYSSELNVNALLLGDSALYLCASSLGPRNSPLHFGNGTRLTVT.

J is TRBJ2-3 and V is TRBV5-1, with a weak D call TRBD2 (7 bases). V gave up 0 bases and J gave up 4 bases, with 18 bases separating them. The CDR3 runs to 17 residues. Germline values: CDR1 SGHRS, CDR2 YFSETQ. In DNA form, the CDR3 reads TGCGCCAGCAGCTTGGCCCCTCGGGGGGCCCGGTCAGATACGCAGTATTTT. Translating it yields CASSLAPRGARSDTQYF.

The chain carries TRBV9 and TRBJ1-4; D gene ambiguous. CDR1 SGDLS and CDR2 YYNGEE come from the germline V gene. CDR3 length: 16 amino acids. Between the trimmed V and J ends, which lost 3 bases and 5 bases, there was a span of 17 bases. The CDR3 spells CASSGGLKETNEKLFF. CDR3 DNA: TGTGCCAGCAGCGGAGGGTTGAAGGAGACAAATGAAAAACTGTTTTTT. Supplemented by reference TRBV9 and TRBJ1-4, the full variable domain reads DSGVTQTPKHLITATGQRVTLRCSPRSGDLSVYWYQQSLDQGLQFLIQYYNGEERAKGNILERFSAQQFPDLHSELNLSSLELGDSALYFCASSGGLKETNEKLFFGSGTQLSVL.

This clone occurred a few times. In DNA, the CDR3 is TGTGCCAGCAGCTTGGACAGGGGAAGGAACACTGAAGCTTTCTTT. Protein: CASSLDRGRNTEAFF. V usage is TRBV5-4 and J usage is TRBJ1-1; 7 bases are a match to TRBD1. The germline V gene encodes CDR1 SGHNT and CDR2 YYREEE (reference sequence). The ends lost 0 bases at V and 1 base at J; junction bases unmatched: 3. The CDR3 sequence is 15 residues long.

CDR3 bases: TGTGCCACCCGGAAGAACACTGAAGCTTTCTTT. Translated, it gives CATRKNTEAFF. J is TRBJ1-1 and V is TRBV15; no definite D call. Germline V lookup: CDR1 LNHNV, CDR2 YYDKDF (reference sequence). The CDR3 totals 11 residues. Trimming took 8 bases from V and 1 from J, leaving 5 bases between them.

V and J are TRBV4-3 and TRBJ2-2, with no clear D. Trimming pared 3 bases from V and 6 bases from J, leaving 11 bases between. This CDR3 spans 14 amino acids. The germline gives CDR1 LGHNA, CDR2 YSLEER. The CDR3 DNA is TGCGCCAGCAGCCATCAAACTCCTTCCGGGGAGCTGTTTTTT. It specifies CASSHQTPSGELFF.

The rearrangement links TRBV4-3 to TRBJ2-3; D is undetermined. The CDR3 runs to 14 residues. Germline CDR1 reads LGHNA; CDR2 reads YSLEER. Trimming took off 0 bases at V and 4 bases at J, with 8 bases between the two ends. The CDR3 sequence: CASSQERIPDTQYF. CDR3 in DNA: TGCGCCAGCAGCCAAGAAAGAATCCCAGATACGCAGTATTTT.

J is TRBJ2-3 and V is TRBV5-1; D ambiguous. In germline, CDR1 is SGHRS, CDR2 YFSETQ. The ends were cut back, 0 bases at V and 4 bases at J, with 6 bases in the middle. The CDR3 runs 13 residues. The chain's CDR3 is CASSLVAPDTQYF. CDR3 sequence (DNA): TGCGCCAGCAGCTTGGTTGCCCCAGATACGCAGTATTTT.

This chain connects TRBV4-3 to TRBJ2-4, with D perhaps matching TRBD2 (6 bases). This CDR3 is built from 16 residues. Trimming took off 0 bases at V and 0 bases at J, with 9 bases between the two ends. Looked up from germline, CDR1 is LGHNA and CDR2 is YSLEER. The CDR3 loop is CASSQEAGSAKNIQYF. The CDR3 bases are TGCGCCAGCAGCCAAGAGGCGGGATCAGCCAAAAACATTCAGTACTTC.

This chain joins TRBV6-5 and TRBJ1-1, with a tentative D call TRBD1 (5 bases). This CDR3 is built from 13 residues. V was pared by 2 bases and J by 5 bases, with 9 bases between. CDR1 MNHEY and CDR2 SVGAGI come from the germline V gene. CDR3 residues: CASSYNGGTEAFF. The CDR3 bases are TGTGCCAGCAGTTACAATGGGGGGACTGAAGCTTTCTTT.

The chain has TRBV5-1 and TRBJ1-2; D ambiguous. Trimming took 0 bases from V and 4 from J, leaving 7 bases between them. This CDR3 has 13 residues. CDR1 SGHRS and CDR2 YFSETQ come from the germline V gene. The CDR3 coding sequence is TGCGCCAGCAGCTTGGCGGGCTCCTATGGCTACACCTTC. This codes for CASSLAGSYGYTF.

This chain connects TRBV19 to TRBJ1-5; no definite D call. The CDR3 runs to 14 residues. Germline CDR1 reads LNHDA; CDR2 reads SQIVND (reference sequence). V was shortened by 4 bases and J by 0 bases, with 7 bases between the two germline ends. Here the CDR3 DNA reads TGTGCCAGTAGTAGAGCCTATAGCAATCAGCCCCAGCATTTT. It specifies CASSRAYSNQPQHF.

This clone has just one count. The CDR3 sequence: CASSYRGRRTEAFF. DNA of the CDR3: TGTGCCAGCAGTTACAGGGGGCGCCGAACTGAAGCTTTCTTT. The chain has TRBV28 and TRBJ1-1; 9 bases are a match to TRBD1. Germline V lookup: CDR1 MDHEN, CDR2 SYDVKM. The CDR3 covers 14 residues. The J segment lost 5 bases and the V segment lost 4 bases, leaving 5 bases of the junction unmatched.

This sequence joins TRBV28 and TRBJ2-3; the D is unclear. The length of the CDR3 is 16 residues. Germline V gene lookup returns CDR1 MDHEN and CDR2 SYDVKM. The germline V and J ends were trimmed by 2 bases and 1 base, with 13 bases remaining between them. CDR3 loop: CASSLRAPAGTDTQYF. The CDR3 DNA is TGTGCCAGCAGTTTAAGGGCGCCGGCTGGCACAGATACGCAGTATTTT.

The chain couples TRBV4-3 to TRBJ1-4; D is possibly TRBD1 (5 bases). The V and J ends lost 3 bases and 4 bases respectively, with 15 bases between them. The CDR3 has 16 residues. The V gene's germline CDR1 is LGHNA and CDR2 YSLEER. The DNA of the CDR3 is TGCGCCAGCAGCCAGGAGAGGCGGGGGATTAATGAAAAACTGTTTTTT. This sequence encodes CASSQERRGINEKLFF.

The chain combines TRBV5-4 with TRBJ2-7, with 15 bases that match TRBD2. The CDR3 spans 16 residues. J was trimmed by 7 bases and V by 4 bases; bases with no gene match: 9. Germline assignment: CDR1 SGHNT and CDR2 YYREEE (reference sequence). The CDR3 reads CASSLGLAGGTREQYF. The CDR3 DNA reads as TGTGCCAGCAGCCTGGGACTAGCGGGGGGTACTAGAGAGCAGTACTTC.

V gene TRBV23-1 combines with J gene TRBJ1-4; D remains unclear. TRBV23-1 is an open reading frame, and its role is uncertain. The CDR3 consists of 12 residues. Trimming removed 0 bases at V and 7 bases at J, with 3 bases between. The DNA for the CDR3 is TGCGCCAGCAGTCAATCTCGTGAAAAACTGTTTTTT. Protein sequence: CASSQSREKLFF.

The chain is built from TRBV5-6 and TRBJ1-1, with 9 positions matching TRBD1. Germline V CDR1 and CDR2: SGHDT, YYEEEE. This CDR3 is built from 15 residues. V trimming: 1 base; J trimming: 5 bases; junction bases outside the gene matches: 6. CDR3 coding DNA: TGTGCCAGCAGCTTGTCAGGGACAGGGCGGACTGAAGCTTTCTTT. Amino acids: CASSLSGTGRTEAFF.